A selection of T cell receptor beta chains follows, all from one sample in a study of shared clonotypes between healthy human individuals. Method: immunoSEQ multiplex PCR; TCRdb's copy keeps in-frame clones and lacks some. Counted here are more than 550,000 clones, 92% occurring once; the ten biggest clones make up nearly 25%. Sequencing was carried out using naive CD8+ T cells sorted from blood. The receptors were gathered from a man aged 25 to 40 in good health. CDR3s include the opening cysteine and the closing phenylalanine or tryptophan. Each record gives: V gene, J gene, D gene, clone size, CDR3 protein, CDR3 DNA. The D gene is left open where the match is weak. Clone size, where shown, is once, few, many, or a class for clones that have expanded.

TRBV29-1	TRBJ1-1	.	once	CSAYRGGTEAFF	TGCAGCGCCTATAGGGGGGGCACTGAAGCTTTCTTT
TRBV5-1	TRBJ2-3	.	.	CASATMGQGRDSRLGTDTQYF	TGCGCCAGCGCTACCATGGGGCAGGGGCGGGATTCCCGGCTGGGCACAGATACGCAGTATTTT
TRBV25-1	TRBJ1-2	.	many	CASNLGGYTF	TGTGCCAGCAACCTCGGTGGCTACACCTTC
TRBV5-1	TRBJ2-1	.	.	CASTGPNYNEQFF	TGCGCCAGCACGGGTCCGAACTACAATGAGCAGTTCTTC
TRBV7-9	TRBJ2-3	.	.	CASSLRTVPDTDTQYF	TGTGCCAGCAGCTTACGGACAGTCCCAGACACAGATACGCAGTATTTT
TRBV29-1	TRBJ1-1	.	.	CSVEEAGMNTEAFF	TGCAGCGTTGAAGAGGCAGGAATGAACACTGAAGCTTTCTTT
TRBV7-6	TRBJ2-7	.	.	CASSSRTDSYEQYF	TGTGCCAGCAGCTCTAGGACGGACTCCTACGAGCAGTACTTC
TRBV6-5	TRBJ2-7	TRBD1	.	CASSYGTGGYEQYF	TGTGCCAGCAGTTACGGGACAGGGGGCTACGAGCAGTACTTC
TRBV28	TRBJ2-7	.	.	CASSSGQGTLQYF	.
TRBV10-3	TRBJ2-1	.	.	CAISEAGTPSYNEQFF	TGTGCCATCAGTGAGGCCGGGACTCCGTCATACAATGAGCAGTTCTTC
TRBV6-1	TRBJ1-5	.	.	CASRASNLPQHF	TGTGCCAGCAGAGCCAGTAATCTGCCCCAGCATTTT
TRBV5-8	TRBJ1-1	.	.	CASSPLRKNTEAFF	TGTGCCAGCAGCCCTTTACGGAAGAACACTGAAGCTTTCTTT
TRBV5-1	TRBJ2-7	.	.	CASSFMPTYEQYF	TGCGCCAGCAGCTTTATGCCGACCTACGAGCAGTACTTC
TRBV7-6	TRBJ2-2	TRBD1	.	CASSGDRGRWTGELFF	TGTGCCAGCAGCGGGGACAGGGGGCGCTGGACCGGGGAGCTGTTTTTT
TRBV28	TRBJ2-2	.	.	CASSLAGSGELFF	TGTGCCAGCAGTTTAGCGGGGTCCGGGGAGCTGTTTTTT
TRBV7-6	TRBJ2-7	.	.	CASSPYPGARSSYEQYF	TGTGCCAGCAGCCCCTACCCCGGGGCGAGGAGCTCCTACGAGCAGTACTTC
TRBV4-1	TRBJ2-5	TRBD1	.	CASSRWTGSQETQYF	TGCGCCAGCAGCCGCTGGACAGGGAGCCAAGAGACCCAGTACTTC
TRBV28	TRBJ2-7	TRBD2	.	CASTKLTSGATYEQYF	TGTGCCAGCACCAAACTTACTAGCGGAGCTACCTACGAGCAGTACTTC
TRBV10-1	TRBJ2-5	TRBD2	.	CASSESTTLLAGEETQYF	TGCGCCAGCAGTGAGTCGACGACCCTACTAGCGGGAGAAGAGACCCAGTACTTC
TRBV4-1	TRBJ2-2	.	.	CASSQGGTSATGELFF	TGCGCCAGCAGCCAGGGTGGGACATCCGCCACCGGGGAGCTGTTTTTT
TRBV10-1	TRBJ2-1	TRBD1	.	CASSEGRGQATYNEQFF	TGCGCCAGCAGTGAGGGTAGAGGACAGGCAACCTACAATGAGCAGTTCTTC
TRBV7-9	TRBJ2-1	.	.	CASSLPGGGSHEQFF	TGTGCCAGCAGCTTACCAGGTGGGGGTTCTCATGAGCAGTTCTTC
TRBV11-2	TRBJ2-2	TRBD1	.	CASSLGGQGSTGELFF	TGTGCCAGCAGCTTAGGGGGACAGGGGAGCACCGGGGAGCTGTTTTTT
TRBV27	TRBJ2-1	.	.	CASSPDWGSYNEQFF	TGTGCCAGCAGCCCAGATTGGGGGAGCTACAATGAGCAGTTCTTC
TRBV7-9	TRBJ1-2	TRBD1	.	CASSRATGEEFGYTF	TGTGCCAGCAGCAGGGCGACAGGGGAAGAGTTTGGCTACACCTTC
TRBV9	TRBJ2-5	TRBD2	once	CASSPEAGGETQYF	TGTGCCAGCAGCCCGGAAGCGGGAGGAGAGACCCAGTACTTC
TRBV5-4	TRBJ2-5	TRBD1	.	CASSGWDRVILGETQYF	TGTGCCAGCAGCGGCTGGGACAGGGTGATACTTGGAGAGACCCAGTACTTC
TRBV7-9	TRBJ2-3	.	.	CASSSTADYPRDTQYF	TGTGCCAGCAGCTCGACAGCAGACTACCCCAGGGATACGCAGTATTTT
TRBV18	TRBJ2-7	.	.	CASSPGTDYFDEQYF	TGTGCCAGCTCCCCAGGTACGGACTACTTCGACGAGCAGTACTTC
TRBV7-9	TRBJ2-1	TRBD2	.	CASTQAGAAYNEQFF	TGTGCCAGCACCCAAGCGGGAGCAGCGTACAATGAGCAGTTCTTC
TRBV7-9	TRBJ1-1	TRBD1	.	CASSLRDSSNTEAFF	TGTGCCAGCAGCTTAAGGGACAGTTCGAACACTGAAGCTTTCTTT
TRBV2	TRBJ1-2	.	.	CASSEAGTSRGYTF	TGTGCCAGCAGTGAAGCGGGGACAAGTCGGGGCTACACCTTC
TRBV14	TRBJ2-7	.	.	CASSQPRNEQYF	TGTGCCAGCAGCCAACCAAGGAACGAGCAGTACTTC
TRBV10-2	TRBJ2-1	TRBD2	.	CASTSGSSYNEQFF	TGCGCCAGCACTAGCGGGAGCTCCTACAATGAGCAGTTCTTC
TRBV4-1	TRBJ2-1	TRBD2	.	CASSPPLAEEVNEQFF	TGCGCCAGCAGCCCACCACTAGCGGAAGAGGTAAATGAGCAGTTCTTC
TRBV7-9	TRBJ2-7	.	.	CASSSDFRWNEQYF	TGTGCCAGCAGCTCAGATTTTAGATGGAACGAGCAGTACTTC
TRBV7-9	TRBJ2-1	.	.	CASSALVEQFF	TGTGCCAGCAGCGCCCTCGTAGAGCAGTTCTTC
TRBV28	TRBJ2-7	.	.	CASSLYRRYEQYF	TGTGCCAGCAGTTTATACAGGAGATACGAGCAGTACTTC
TRBV19	TRBJ2-7	.	few	CASSTQGYEQYF	TGTGCCAGTAGTACACAGGGCTACGAGCAGTACTTC
TRBV6-5	TRBJ1-1	.	.	CASTPLGVTEAFF	TGTGCCAGCACCCCCCTTGGAGTTACTGAAGCTTTCTTT